This T cell receptor beta chain was recorded in a study of OX40 agonist ivuxolimab in advanced cancers. At the level of the study: An agonistic human IgG2 monoclonal antibody against OX40 (CD134) was given. Partial response was recorded in three patients: one hepatocellular carcinoma and two cutaneous melanoma cases. Those enrolled were roughly 80% male, with a mean age of approximately 60 years and ages from about 20 to 85. Overall study findings and caveats: Clonal expansion from baseline to week 6 occurred in both CD4+ and CD8+ T cells.

Sequenced by immunoSEQ multiplex PCR; TCRdb stores in-frame clones only, minus some. The data contain approximately 70,000 clones, 86% of them singletons. Turning to this clone: Its antigen is not identified.

The CDR3 is 14 amino acids. Trimming at V came to 0 bases and at J to 6 bases, leaving 3 bases not matched to a gene. Germline V CDR1 and CDR2: GTSNPN, SVGIG (reference sequence). The receptor was isolated from an adult with an advanced solid tumor such as melanoma, head and neck, liver or kidney cancer. The chain combines TRBV30 with TRBJ2-7; 12 positions agree with TRBD2. Sequencing was performed on CD4+ or CD8+ T cells sorted from blood, taken in a trial of the OX40 agonist ivuxolimab. CDR3 region: CAWSVVLAGGEQYF. The DNA for the CDR3 is TGTGCCTGGAGTGTAGTACTAGCGGGAGGCGAGCAGTACTTC.